Described below is a single T cell receptor (beta chain) sequence and its context. Libraries were prepared by immunoSEQ multiplex PCR; TCRdb keeps only in-frame clonotypes and omits some of them. The sample yields approximately 81,000 clones, over 75% seen once. Trimming cost V 5 bases and J 9 bases; bases outside gene matches: 12. This CDR3 region has 15 residues. Germline V gene lookup returns CDR1 SEHNR and CDR2 FQNEAQ (reference sequence). These data are taken from a study of technical replicates of blood from a few donors. This rearrangement joins TRBV7-9 to TRBJ2-1; 8 nucleotides agree with TRBD2. Sequenced input: PBMCs. The receptor comes from a human donor in good health. Some clones in this sample may be carry-over from other donors' samples. The DNA of the CDR3 is TGTGCCAGCAGCCCCGGGACTAGTATTGCCAGTGAGCAGTTCTTC. Its protein product is CASSPGTSIASEQFF.